Shown below are 4 T cell receptor beta chains from a single sample sequenced in a study of blood T cell repertoires in COVID-19. The table came from immunoSEQ multiplex PCR; TCRdb's copy has only in-frame clones and leaves some out. This table holds under 85,000 clones, around 80% found once. The sample was peripheral blood. These receptors originate from an elderly woman with active or convalescent COVID-19.

This clone has a handful of counts. The CDR3 protein is CASALVGGAYNEQFF. The CDR3 DNA reads as TGTGCCAGTGCCCTGGTAGGGGGAGCCTACAATGAGCAGTTCTTC. The chain carries TRBV19 and TRBJ2-1; D perhaps matches TRBD1 (6 bases). There are 15 residues in the CDR3. The germline V gene has CDR1 LNHDA and CDR2 SQIVND (reference sequence). The V end lost 8 bases, the J end lost 2 bases, and 16 bases lay between the germline ends.

As for this clone: Relative to the germline gene, one junction end is altered; a read error may explain this. The chain has TRBV28 and TRBJ2-3; 8 bases match TRBD2. From germline, CDR1 is MDHEN and CDR2 SYDVKM. This CDR3 has 14 residues. The DNA of the CDR3 is TGTGCCAGCACTTTAGCGGGGAGCACAGATACGCAGTATTTT. This sequence encodes CASTLAGSTDTQYF.

This chain links TRBV20-1 with TRBJ2-5, with 10 positions matching TRBD2. The ends lost 6 bases at V and 5 bases at J; junction bases unmatched: 9. Germline V gives CDR1 DFQATT, CDR2 SNEGSKA (reference sequence). This CDR3 spans 14 amino acids. The CDR3 loop is CSASLAGVGETQYF. The CDR3 bases are TGCAGTGCCAGTCTAGCGGGGGTCGGGGAGACCCAGTACTTC.

The CDR3 is CASTYSGESYEQYF. CDR3 in DNA: TGCGCCAGCACATACTCAGGGGAATCCTACGAGCAGTACTTC. The V gene is TRBV5-1, the J gene TRBJ2-7; tentatively, D is TRBD1 (6 bases). This CDR3 is 14 amino acids long. V lost 6 bases to trimming and J lost 1 base, with 14 bases between them. The germline V gene has CDR1 SGHRS and CDR2 YFSETQ. Combining the CDR3 with reference TRBV5-1 and TRBJ2-7 gives the whole variable domain KAGVTQTPRYLIKTRGQQVTLSCSPISGHRSVSWYQQTPGQGLQFLFEYFSETQRNKGNFPGRFSGRQFSNSRSEMNVSTLELGDSALYLCASTYSGESYEQYFGPGTRLTVT.